Following are 16 T cell receptor beta chains from one sample sequenced in a study of blood T cell repertoires in COVID-19. Measured with immunoSEQ multiplex PCR; TCRdb has only the in-frame clones, and not every one. The sample includes about 150,000 clones, 85% to 95% of them seen just once. The sample taken for sequencing was peripheral blood. These receptors were obtained from a man aged 45-65 years with acute or convalescent COVID-19.

V usage is TRBV10-3 and J usage is TRBJ1-6; D may be TRBD1 (6 bases). From germline, CDR1 is ENHRY and CDR2 SYGVKD. CDR3 length: 12 residues. CDR3 in amino acids: CAISGENSPLHF. The DNA of the CDR3 is TGTGCTATTTCAGGGGAAAATTCACCCCTCCACTTT.

The chain recombines TRBV18 with TRBJ2-7; 10 nucleotides line up with TRBD2. The CDR3 consists of 15 residues. The V gene's germline CDR1 is KGHSH and CDR2 LQKENI. V was pared by 0 bases and J by 5 bases, with 4 bases of the junction left unmatched. The CDR3 here is CASSPPSGRGDEQYF. For the CDR3, the DNA is TGTGCCAGCTCACCACCGAGCGGGAGGGGCGACGAGCAGTACTTC.

This clone has only one observation. The V gene is TRBV18, the J gene TRBJ2-7; the match to TRBD2 covers 13 bases. This CDR3 spans 15 amino acids. The germline V gene encodes CDR1 KGHSH and CDR2 LQKENI. V shed 4 bases and J 5 bases; nucleotides not matched to a gene: 5. DNA of the CDR3: TGTGCCAGCTCACGAGGACTAGCGGGAGTAGACGAGCAGTACTTC. Protein sequence: CASSRGLAGVDEQYF. The entire variable domain, with the rest obtained from reference TRBV18 and TRBJ2-7, is as follows: NAGVMQNPRHLVRRRGQEARLRCSPMKGHSHVYWYRQLPEEGLKFMVYLQKENIIDESGMPKERFSAEFPKEGPSILRIQQVVRGDSAAYFCASSRGLAGVDEQYFGPGTRLTVT.

This clone was recorded a few times. The gene calls are TRBV2 and TRBJ1-6; tentative D call: TRBD1 (6 bases). This CDR3 has 16 residues. Germline V CDR1 and CDR2: SNHLY, FYNNEI. Deletions cut 5 bases from V and 7 bases from J, with 18 bases between. In DNA, the CDR3 is TGTGCCAGCAGTCCGTATCAGGGGAACGGCAATTCACCCCTCCACTTT. It specifies CASSPYQGNGNSPLHF.

This chain links TRBV3-1 (or the pseudogene TRBV3-2) with TRBJ2-3, with D possibly being TRBD1 (6 bases). Between the trimmed V and J ends, which lost 0 bases and 6 bases, there was a span of 16 bases. CDR1 and CDR2 (germline): LGHDT, YNNKEL (reference sequence). The CDR3 sequence is 16 residues long. The CDR3: CASSQEKIRGFDTQYF. In DNA, the CDR3 is TGTGCCAGCAGCCAAGAAAAAATCAGGGGTTTTGATACGCAGTATTTT.

The rearrangement joins TRBV19 to TRBJ1-5, with 8 bases matching TRBD1. J gave up 7 bases and V 3 bases, and 11 bases lay outside the gene matches. The germline CDR1 and CDR2 sequences are LNHDA and SQIVND (reference sequence). This CDR3 contains 16 residues. The CDR3 sequence is CASSILGGQASQPQHF. CDR3 nucleotides: TGTGCCAGTAGTATCCTGGGGGGACAGGCTTCGCAGCCCCAGCATTTT.

The V call is TRBV28, the J call TRBJ2-1; TRBD2 agrees at 8 bases. V trimming: 8 bases; J trimming: 7 bases; junction bases outside the gene matches: 7. Germline V lookup: CDR1 MDHEN, CDR2 SYDVKM. This CDR3 has 13 amino acids. The CDR3 nucleotides are TGTGCCAGCCGTCAGACTAGCGTAAATGAGCAGTTCTTC. Translating it yields CASRQTSVNEQFF.

The chain carries TRBV7-2 and TRBJ2-7, with a weak D call TRBD1 (6 bases). CDR1 SGHTA and CDR2 FQGNSA come from the germline V gene. Trimming shortened V by 1 base and J by 2 bases, and 12 bases separated the two germline ends. The CDR3 sequence is 15 residues long. The CDR3 bases are TGTGCCAGCAGCTTAGGTACAGGGAAGGCCTACGAGCAGTACTTC. Amino acid sequence: CASSLGTGKAYEQYF.

The chain recombines TRBV5-8 with TRBJ2-7; D remains unclear. Germline CDR1 is SGHTS and CDR2 is YDEGEE. Trimming pared 4 bases from V and 2 bases from J, leaving 13 bases between. The CDR3 totals 14 residues. CDR3 DNA: TGTGCCAGCAGCAGAAAGACCGAGGCCTACGAGCAGTACGTC. Translation gives CASSRKTEAYEQYV.

This chain connects TRBV28 to TRBJ2-7, with 10 bases aligning to TRBD2. The CDR3 consists of 16 residues. V lost 5 bases, J lost 4 bases, and 11 bases stayed unmatched. The germline V gene encodes CDR1 MDHEN and CDR2 SYDVKM. CDR3 nucleotide sequence: TGTGCCAGCAGTGTCCTAGCGGGAGATCAGAAATACGAGCAGTACTTC. Translating it yields CASSVLAGDQKYEQYF.

The chain links TRBV29-1 to TRBJ2-5; 8 bases are a match to TRBD1. The CDR3 is 13 residues long. V shed 7 bases and J 2 bases; nucleotides not matched to a gene: 6. The germline V gene encodes CDR1 SQVTM and CDR2 ANQGSEA. CDR3 bases: TGCAGCGGGGACAGGAGGGAACAAGAGACCCAGTACTTC. As protein: CSGDRREQETQYF. The complete variable domain, with remaining parts taken from reference TRBV29-1 and TRBJ2-5, reads SAVISQKPSRDICQRGTSLTIQCQVDSQVTMMFWYRQQPGQSLTLIATANQGSEATYESGFVIDKFPISRPNLTFSTLTVSNMSPEDSSIYLCSGDRREQETQYFGPGTRLLVL.

The CDR3, as DNA: TGTGCCAGCAGTGCTGACAGGGCTAATTCACCCCTCCACTTT. Its protein product is CASSADRANSPLHF. This chain links TRBV6-4 with TRBJ1-6, with 7 positions matching TRBD1. The CDR3 length is 14 residues. In germline, CDR1 is MRHNA, CDR2 SNTAGT. The V and J ends lost 4 bases and 6 bases, in that order; junction bases with no gene match: 3.

The chain recombines TRBV27 with TRBJ1-5, with a tentative D call TRBD1 (6 bases). The CDR3 length is 17 residues. Trimming shortened V by 6 bases and J by 2 bases, and 20 bases separated the two germline ends. Germline V gene lookup returns CDR1 MNHEY and CDR2 SMNVEV (reference sequence). Written as DNA, the CDR3 is TGTGCCAGCAGCCCTTATGGAGGCGGGGGCCGCAATCAGCCCCAGCATTTT. This gives the protein CASSPYGGGGRNQPQHF.

The chain carries TRBV18 and TRBJ2-3; TRBD2 aligns across 8 bases. Unmatched junction bases numbered 10, after V lost 3 bases and J lost 5 bases. The CDR3 extends over 16 amino acids. Germline CDR1 is KGHSH and CDR2 is LQKENI. The CDR3 region has the DNA TGTGCCAGCTCACCGGAGGACTCGCGGGGGGTAGATACGCAGTATTTT. It codes for CASSPEDSRGVDTQYF.

V gene TRBV28 combines with J gene TRBJ1-2; D not certain. CDR1 is MDHEN, CDR2 SYDVKM, per germline. The CDR3 runs 14 residues. V shed 6 bases and J shed 8 bases, with 19 bases lying between them. For the CDR3, the DNA is TGTGCCAGCAGAACCAGGTGGAGGGCTGAGGGCTACACCTTC. This gives the protein CASRTRWRAEGYTF.

The CDR3 DNA follows: TGTGCCAGCAGTTTAAGGGGGGGATACAATGAGCAGTTCTTC. It translates to CASSLRGGYNEQFF. This chain joins TRBV28 and TRBJ2-1; a weak D match, TRBD2 (7 bases). This CDR3 comprises 14 residues. Germline-derived CDR1 and CDR2 are MDHEN and SYDVKM. The V gene lost 2 bases and the J gene lost 4 bases, with 9 bases spanning the gap.